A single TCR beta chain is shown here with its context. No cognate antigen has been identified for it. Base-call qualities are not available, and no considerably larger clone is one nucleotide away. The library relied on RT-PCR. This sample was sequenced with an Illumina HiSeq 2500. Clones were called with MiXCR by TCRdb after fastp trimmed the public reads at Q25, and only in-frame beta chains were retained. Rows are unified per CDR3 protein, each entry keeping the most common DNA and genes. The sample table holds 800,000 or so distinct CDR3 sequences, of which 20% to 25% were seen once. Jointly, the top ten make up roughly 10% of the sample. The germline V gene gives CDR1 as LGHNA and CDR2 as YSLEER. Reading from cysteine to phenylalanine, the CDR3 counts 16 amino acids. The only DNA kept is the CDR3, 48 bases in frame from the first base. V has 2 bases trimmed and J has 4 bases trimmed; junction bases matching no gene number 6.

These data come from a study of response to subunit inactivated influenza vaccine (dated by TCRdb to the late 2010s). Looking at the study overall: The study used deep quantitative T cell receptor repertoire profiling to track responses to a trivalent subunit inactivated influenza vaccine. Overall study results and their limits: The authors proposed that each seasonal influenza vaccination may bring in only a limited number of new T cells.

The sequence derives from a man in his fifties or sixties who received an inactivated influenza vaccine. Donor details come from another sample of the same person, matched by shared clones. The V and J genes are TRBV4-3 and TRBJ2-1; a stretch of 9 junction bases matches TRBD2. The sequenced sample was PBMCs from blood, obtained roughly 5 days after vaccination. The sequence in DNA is TGCGCCAGCAGCCAACAGCCTAGCGGGATATACAATGAGCAGTTCTTC. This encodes CASSQQPSGIYNEQFF.